The clone carrying this T cell receptor beta chain turned up a few times. Its matching antigen is unknown. Using unique molecular identifiers, the investigators prepared the TCRbeta library. TCRdb independently ran MiXCR on the PCR reads; one entry per CDR3 protein. The sample lists about 870,000 distinct CDR3 sequences, 15% to 20% occurring once. This specimen comes from a study of T-cell reconstitution after alpha-beta-depleted transplantation in children. Notes on the study in general: The high TCRbeta diversity at day 60 in some patients came from surviving recipient T cells and thymic progenitors.

Sequencing used PBMCs, mostly from graft donor cells, obtained 360 days after TCRalphabeta/CD19-depleted stem cell transplant. This TCR was sampled from a male patient younger than 18 who had a stem cell transplant for acute lymphoblastic leukemia, so the T cells may come from the graft donor.

The CDR3 nucleotides read TGTGCCAGCAGCTTATTTTATAGCGGAGACACCGGGGAGCTGTTTTTT. Translation gives CASSLFYSGDTGELFF. This sequence joins TRBV7-6 and TRBJ2-2; possible D gene TRBD2, 6 bases. V was pared by 2 bases and J by 3 bases, with 13 bases between. The germline CDR1 and CDR2 sequences are SGHVS and FNYEAQ. The CDR3 spans 16 residues.